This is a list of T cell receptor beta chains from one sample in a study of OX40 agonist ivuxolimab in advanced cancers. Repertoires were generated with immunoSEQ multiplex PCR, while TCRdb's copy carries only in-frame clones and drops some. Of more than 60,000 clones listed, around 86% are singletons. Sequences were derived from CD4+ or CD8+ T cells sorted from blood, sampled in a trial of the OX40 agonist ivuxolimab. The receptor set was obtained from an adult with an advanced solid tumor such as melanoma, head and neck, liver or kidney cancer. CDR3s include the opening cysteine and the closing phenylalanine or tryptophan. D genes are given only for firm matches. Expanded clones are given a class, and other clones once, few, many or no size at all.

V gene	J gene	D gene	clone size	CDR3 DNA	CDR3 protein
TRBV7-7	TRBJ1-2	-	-	TGTGCCAGCAGCTCCCGGGACTCTAACATCTATGGCTACACCTTC	CASSSRDSNIYGYTF
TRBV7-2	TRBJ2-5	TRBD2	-	TGTGCCAGCAGCCCAGGACTAGCGGAGACCCAGTACTTC	CASSPGLAETQYF
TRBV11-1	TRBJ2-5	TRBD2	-	TGTGCCAGCAGCTTCCCAGGACTAGCGGGAGGAGGAGAGACCCAGTACTTC	CASSFPGLAGGGETQYF
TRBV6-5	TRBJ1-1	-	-	TGTGCCAGCCACCAGGGCACTTCGAACACTGAAGCTTTCTTT	CASHQGTSNTEAFF
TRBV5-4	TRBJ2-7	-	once	TGTGCCATGACTGACTCCTACGAGCAGTACTTC	CAMTDSYEQYF
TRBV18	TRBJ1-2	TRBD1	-	TGTGCCAGCTCACTGGGACAGGGTAACTATGGCTACACCTTC	CASSLGQGNYGYTF
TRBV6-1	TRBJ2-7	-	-	TGTGCCAGCAGTTTTTACTACGAGCAGTACTTC	CASSFYYEQYF
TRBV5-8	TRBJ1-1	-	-	TGTGCCAGCAGAGTCAGGGGACCAAACACTGAAGCTTTCTTT	CASRVRGPNTEAFF
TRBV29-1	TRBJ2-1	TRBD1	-	TGCAGCGTTGCGCAAGCGACACAGGGGCAGAACAATGAGCAGTTCTTC	CSVAQATQGQNNEQFF
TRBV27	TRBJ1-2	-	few	TGTGCCAGCAGGTTTTATGGTGACTATGGCTACACCTTC	CASRFYGDYGYTF
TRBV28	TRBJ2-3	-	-	TGTGCCAGCAGTTCCTACCACAGGAACACAGATACGCAGTATTTT	CASSSYHRNTDTQYF
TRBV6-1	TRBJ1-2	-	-	TGTGCCAGCAGTGAACAGCCGGGTGGAGTTTATGGCTACACCTTC	CASSEQPGGVYGYTF